This entry lists 18 T cell receptor beta chains sequenced from one sample in a study of blood T cell repertoires in COVID-19. Profiled with immunoSEQ multiplex PCR; TCRdb holds only in-frame clones, not every one. The table has about 250,000 clones, 85% seen once. The sample consisted of peripheral blood. These receptors were taken from a middle-aged man with COVID-19, enrolled during active disease.

This clone appeared a few times. This chain connects TRBV5-8 to TRBJ1-3; 7 bases are shared with TRBD1. This CDR3 is 15 amino acids long. The V gene end was trimmed by 5 bases and the J gene end by 0 bases; junction bases not matched to a gene: 5. The germline V gene encodes CDR1 SGHTS and CDR2 YDEGEE. The CDR3 DNA follows: TGTGCCAGCAGTTATGGGACAGTCTCTGGAAACACCATATATTTT. As protein: CASSYGTVSGNTIYF.

The chain carries TRBV24-1 and TRBJ2-7; D perhaps matches TRBD1 (6 bases). The CDR3 contains 14 residues. With 7 bases removed from V and 0 bases from J, the gap between germline ends came to 12 bases. Germline V gene lookup returns CDR1 KGHDR and CDR2 SFDVKD. The CDR3 here is CATSQGGYSYEQYF. DNA for the CDR3: TGTGCCACCAGCCAAGGGGGTTACTCCTACGAGCAGTACTTC.

The chain recombines TRBV28 with TRBJ2-7; the match to TRBD1 covers 9 bases. The CDR3 runs to 15 residues. Per germline, CDR1 MDHEN and CDR2 SYDVKM. J gave up 4 bases and V 4 bases, and 8 bases lay outside the gene matches. CDR3 protein: CASSSLGTGKYEQYF. The CDR3 DNA follows: TGTGCCAGCAGTTCCCTAGGGACAGGGAAGTACGAGCAGTACTTC.

This clone was found once. In DNA form, the CDR3 reads TGTGCCACCAGCAGGGGGACTGAAGCTTTCTTT. Encoded protein: CATSRGTEAFF. The chain recombines TRBV24-1 with TRBJ1-1, with TRBD1 identical over 7 bases. Germline trimming cut 7 bases from V and 5 bases from J; bases unmatched to any gene: 0. The CDR3 loop spans 11 amino acids. Germline CDR1 KGHDR, CDR2 SFDVKD.

This chain links TRBV12-3 or TRBV12-4 with TRBJ1-1; tentative D call: TRBD1 (6 bases). V shed 3 bases and J shed 4 bases, with 9 bases lying between them. This CDR3 is built from 13 residues. In DNA, the CDR3 is TGTGCCAGCAGTTTTCAGGGGAGCACTGAAGCTTTCTTT. Translating it yields CASSFQGSTEAFF.

V gene TRBV4-1 combines with J gene TRBJ2-3, with 8 nucleotides matching TRBD1. The J segment lost 0 bases and the V segment lost 3 bases, leaving 2 bases of the junction unmatched. This CDR3 contains 15 residues. Germline V CDR1 and CDR2: MGHRA, YSYEKL. The CDR3 reads CASSHGQGSTDTQYF. The CDR3 DNA sequence: TGCGCCAGCAGCCACGGACAGGGAAGCACAGATACGCAGTATTTT.

The V and J genes are TRBV7-9 and TRBJ2-1, with D uncertain. The CDR3 is made up of 16 amino acids. Germline CDR1 and CDR2: SEHNR and FQNEAQ (reference sequence). The V and J ends lost 5 bases and 0 bases respectively, with 14 bases between them. The CDR3: CASSPVGSSSYNEQFF. In DNA form, the CDR3 reads TGTGCCAGCAGCCCGGTGGGCAGCAGCTCCTACAATGAGCAGTTCTTC.

This chain uses TRBV13 with TRBJ2-5; TRBD2 aligns across 10 bases. Per germline, CDR1 PRHDT and CDR2 FYEKMQ (reference sequence). The CDR3 consists of 17 residues. V dropped 4 bases and J dropped 1; count of bases not matched to a gene: 9. The CDR3 here is CASSSHSGGKRQETQYF. The CDR3, as DNA: TGTGCCAGCAGCTCCCATAGCGGGGGGAAACGCCAAGAGACCCAGTACTTC.

The chain carries TRBV30 and TRBJ2-5; D unresolved. The V end was cut by 0 bases, the J end by 5 bases, with 16 bases between. Germline CDR1 reads GTSNPN; CDR2 reads SVGIG (reference sequence). CDR3 length equals 15 residues. As DNA, the CDR3 is TGTGCCTGGAGTGTAACCGAGGCGTTGGTCGAGACCCAGTACTTC. Encoded protein: CAWSVTEALVETQYF.

This clone was seen only a few times. This chain links TRBV30 with TRBJ2-6; perhaps TRBD2 as D (6 bases). The V and J ends lost 5 bases and 1 base respectively, with 12 bases between them. Germline CDR1 is GTSNPN and CDR2 is SVGIG (reference sequence). This CDR3 comprises 15 residues. The CDR3 region has the DNA TGTGCCTGGGGCCTGGAGGGTTCTGGGGCCAACGTCCTGACTTTC. It translates to CAWGLEGSGANVLTF.

The V gene is TRBV10-3, the J gene TRBJ2-2; 8 bases agree with TRBD2. The V and J ends lost 9 bases and 6 bases, in that order; junction bases with no gene match: 9. The CDR3 is made up of 14 amino acids. From germline, CDR1 is ENHRY and CDR2 SYGVKD. The CDR3 DNA follows: TGTGCCATTTCGGGACTAGGTGGACCCGGGGAGCTGTTTTTT. Residues: CAISGLGGPGELFF.

The rearrangement links TRBV2 to TRBJ1-5, with 7 bases lining up with TRBD1. Germline CDR1 and CDR2: SNHLY and FYNNEI. V was clipped by 7 bases and J by 0 bases; unmatched bases: 9. The CDR3 extends over 16 amino acids. This chain's CDR3 is CASTGTALYSNQPQHF. The CDR3 region has the DNA TGTGCCAGCACCGGGACAGCTTTATATAGCAATCAGCCCCAGCATTTT.

This chain joins TRBV5-1 and TRBJ2-2; 16 bases line up with TRBD2. CDR1 and CDR2 (germline): SGHRS, YFSETQ. The junction had 7 bases not matched to a gene; V was cut back by 5 bases and J by 3 bases. CDR3 length equals 18 residues. The CDR3 coding sequence is TGCGCCAGCAGTCCGGGACTAGCGGGGGGGCAATACACCGGGGAGCTGTTTTTT. Translating gives CASSPGLAGGQYTGELFF.

This clone was counted only a few times. This chain uses TRBV18 with TRBJ2-1; D not resolved. The CDR3 loop spans 14 amino acids. Germline values: CDR1 KGHSH, CDR2 LQKENI. Between the trimmed V and J ends, which lost 2 bases and 9 bases, there was a span of 14 bases. In DNA form, the CDR3 reads TGTGCCAGCTCACCATCACACGCCAAGTCTGAGCAGTTCTTC. This encodes CASSPSHAKSEQFF.

This clone has only a few counts. The chain is built from TRBV12-3 or TRBV12-4 and TRBJ1-1; no reliable D call. The CDR3 runs 13 residues. V lost 6 bases to trimming and J lost 1 base, with 9 bases between them. Written as DNA, the CDR3 is TGTGCCAGCAGCGGGTTGGGGAACACTGAAGCTTTCTTT. It encodes CASSGLGNTEAFF.

The chain joins TRBV9 to TRBJ1-1; D gene ambiguous. Looked up from germline, CDR1 is SGDLS and CDR2 is YYNGEE. Trimming left V 2 bases short and J 2 bases short, with 7 bases between. CDR3 length: 13 amino acids. The CDR3 bases are TGTGCCAGCAGCGTTTCCCCTAACACTGAAGCTTTCTTT. This encodes CASSVSPNTEAFF.

CDR3 loop: CASSGGQGNTDTQYF. The DNA of the CDR3 is TGTGCCAGCAGCGGGGGACAGGGGAACACAGATACGCAGTATTTT. The chain links TRBV9 to TRBJ2-3, with 10 bases matching TRBD1. V shed 3 bases, J shed 2 bases, and the junction held 3 bases outside the gene matches. The V gene's germline CDR1 is SGDLS and CDR2 YYNGEE. The CDR3 runs 15 residues.

The chain couples TRBV2 to TRBJ2-3; D is unclear. Deletions cut 2 bases from V and 2 bases from J, with 11 bases between. CDR1 SNHLY and CDR2 FYNNEI come from the germline V gene. This CDR3 spans 15 amino acids. CDR3 sequence (DNA): TGTGCCAGCAGTGAAACGGGTCCCCCCACAGATACGCAGTATTTT. Translated, it gives CASSETGPPTDTQYF. Variable domain in full (rest from reference TRBV2 and TRBJ2-3): EPEVTQTPSHQVTQMGQEVILRCVPISNHLYFYWYRQILGQKVEFLVSFYNNEISEKSEIFDDQFSVERPDGSNFTLKIRSTKLEDSAMYFCASSETGPPTDTQYFGPGTRLTVL.